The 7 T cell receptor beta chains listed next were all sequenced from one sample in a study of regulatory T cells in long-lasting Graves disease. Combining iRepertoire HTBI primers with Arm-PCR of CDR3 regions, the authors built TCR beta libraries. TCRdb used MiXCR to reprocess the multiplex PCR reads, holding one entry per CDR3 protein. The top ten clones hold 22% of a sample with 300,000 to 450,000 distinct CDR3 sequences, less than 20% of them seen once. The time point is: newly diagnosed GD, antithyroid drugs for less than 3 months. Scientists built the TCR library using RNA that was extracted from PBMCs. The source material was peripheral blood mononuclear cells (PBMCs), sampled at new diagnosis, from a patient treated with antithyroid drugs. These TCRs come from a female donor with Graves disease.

The DNA for the CDR3 is TGTGCCTGGAGTTCTCGACAGGGAATCGATGATGAGACCCAGTACTTC. It encodes CAWSSRQGIDDETQYF. The chain is built from TRBV30 and TRBJ2-5; 7 bases line up with TRBD1. V shed 2 bases and J 5 bases; nucleotides not matched to a gene: 14. CDR1 is GTSNPN and CDR2 is SVGIG in the germline V gene (reference sequence). The CDR3 is 16 residues long. The full variable domain, with the rest looked up from reference TRBV30 and TRBJ2-5, is SQTIHQWPATLVQPVGSPLSLECTVEGTSNPNLYWYRQAAGRGLQLLFYSVGIGQISSEVPQNLSASRPQDRQFILSSKKLLLSDSGFYLCAWSSRQGIDDETQYFGPGTRLLVL.

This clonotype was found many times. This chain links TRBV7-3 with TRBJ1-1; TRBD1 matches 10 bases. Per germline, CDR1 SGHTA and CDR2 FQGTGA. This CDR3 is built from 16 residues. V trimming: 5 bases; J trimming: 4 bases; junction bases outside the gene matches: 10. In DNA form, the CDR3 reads TGTGCCAGCAGCCTGCAGGGACAGGGGCAGGGCACTGAAGCTTTCTTT. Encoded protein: CASSLQGQGQGTEAFF.

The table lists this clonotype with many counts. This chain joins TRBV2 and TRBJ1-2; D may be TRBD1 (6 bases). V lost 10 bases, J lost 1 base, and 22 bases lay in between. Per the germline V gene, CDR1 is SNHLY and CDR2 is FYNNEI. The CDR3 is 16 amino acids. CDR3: CATRVGRGTLNYGYTF. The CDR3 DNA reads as TGTGCCACCAGGGTTGGCAGGGGCACCCTTAACTATGGCTACACCTTC.

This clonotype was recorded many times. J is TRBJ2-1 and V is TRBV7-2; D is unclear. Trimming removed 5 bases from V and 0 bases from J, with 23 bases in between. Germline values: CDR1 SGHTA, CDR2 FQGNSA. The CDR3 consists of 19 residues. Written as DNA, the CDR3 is TGTGCCAGCAGCCCAGGACCACTTTACTACTCGAGCTCCTACAATGAGCAGTTCTTC. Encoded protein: CASSPGPLYYSSSYNEQFF.

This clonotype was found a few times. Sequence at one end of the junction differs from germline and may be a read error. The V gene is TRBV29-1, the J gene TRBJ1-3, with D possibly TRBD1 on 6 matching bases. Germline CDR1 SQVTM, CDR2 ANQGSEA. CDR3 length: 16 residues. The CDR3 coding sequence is TGCATCGTTGAAGGCAACAGGGACAACTCTGGAAACACCATATATTTT. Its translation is CIVEGNRDNSGNTIYF.

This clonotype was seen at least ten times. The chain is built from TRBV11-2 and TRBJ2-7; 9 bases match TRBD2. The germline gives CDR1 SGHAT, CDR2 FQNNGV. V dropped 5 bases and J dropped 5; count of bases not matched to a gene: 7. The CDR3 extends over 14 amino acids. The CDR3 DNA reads TGTGCCAGCAGCGGTTTAGCGGGAGTCCACGAGCAGTACTTC. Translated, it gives CASSGLAGVHEQYF.

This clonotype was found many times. The CDR3 DNA sequence: TGTGCCAGCAGTTTTAACGGTGACTCCTACGAGCAGTACTTC. As protein: CASSFNGDSYEQYF. This rearrangement joins TRBV28 to TRBJ2-7; D gene ambiguous. From germline, CDR1 is MDHEN and CDR2 SYDVKM. This CDR3 has 14 amino acids. The V end was cut by 3 bases, the J end by 0 bases, with 9 bases between.